These T cell receptor beta chains were read from a single sample in a study of blood T cell repertoires in COVID-19. This table comes from immunoSEQ multiplex PCR, and its TCRdb copy is limited to in-frame clones, with some not included. Among tens of thousands of clones listed, about 86% were seen once. Material: peripheral blood. The receptors derive from a man between 35 and 55 years old with COVID-19, enrolled during active disease. Both conserved end residues are part of each CDR3.

TRBJ1-2 TRBV28 CASTRRALSRGYTF
TRBJ2-5 TRBV4-1 CASSQAPGRETQYF
TRBJ2-7 TRBV6-6 CASTYGVAGSYEQYF
TRBJ2-1 TRBV5-1 CASSLEGQGTDEQFF
TRBJ1-2 TRBV18 CASSLVLQGAGYGYTF
TRBJ2-1 TRBV11-2 CASSIGTGGYNEQFF
TRBJ1-3 TRBV9 CASSVDGQASLGNTIYF
TRBJ1-2 TRBV3-1/TRBV3-2 CASSKDFGYGYTF
TRBJ2-3 TRBV5-1 CASSSGLQEQYF
TRBJ1-5 TRBV7-2 CASSSDLTSSQPQHF
TRBJ2-3 TRBV6-1 CASSEIGDTQYF
TRBJ2-1 TRBV28 CASEAYNEQFF
TRBJ1-2 TRBV12-3/TRBV12-4 CASSLMQGSGYTF
TRBJ2-7 TRBV30 CAWSVTGVTYEQYF
TRBJ1-4 TRBV6-5 CASSTGGAGEKLFF
TRBJ2-5 TRBV5-1 CASSRVQGVQETQYF
TRBJ2-7 TRBV28 CASSPTYLSSYEQYF
TRBJ2-7 TRBV30 CAWSRGGHEQYF
TRBJ1-1 TRBV29-1 CSVALMGGTEAFF
TRBJ2-7 TRBV5-1 CASSLGAPYEQYF
TRBJ1-2 TRBV20-1 CSASGGYGYTF
TRBJ1-4 TRBV4-1 CASSQVWQNNEKLFF
TRBJ2-1 TRBV15 CATSGWERDYNEQFF
TRBJ1-3 TRBV11-3 CASSPGNSGNTIYF
TRBJ1-1 TRBV2 CASSDGQGMNTEAFF
TRBJ2-3 TRBV5-4 CASSLAGGADTQYF
TRBJ2-3 TRBV5-5 CASSLAIRDRTRDTQYF
TRBJ2-5 TRBV6-1 CASSENEVQETQYF
TRBJ2-7 TRBV3-1/TRBV3-2 CASSHSYEQYF
TRBJ1-4 TRBV5-4 CASSLVPSGGEKLFF
TRBJ1-1 TRBV7-2 CASSPATNTEAFF
TRBJ1-2 TRBV12-5 CASGLSRQGKYTF
TRBJ2-7 TRBV5-5 CASSFDSYEQYF
TRBJ1-6 TRBV4-1 CASSQLQGYNSPLHF
TRBJ2-3 TRBV12-2 CASRSRTGVQLQLGKTYTDTQYF
TRBJ2-1 TRBV19 CASSVGLDNEQFF
TRBJ1-3 TRBV6-1 CASSEIQGNTIYF
TRBJ2-7 TRBV3-1/TRBV3-2 CASHRSGGPYEQYF
TRBJ2-5 TRBV18 CASSQSGAQYF
TRBJ2-1 TRBV11-3 CASSLAGYNEQFF
TRBJ1-1 TRBV5-1 CASTPDVGSGRAAFF
TRBJ2-1 TRBV3-1/TRBV3-2 CASSRGLAGRNEQFF
TRBJ2-1 TRBV10-3 CAISESTGNEQFF
TRBJ2-3 TRBV29-1 CSVVGTITDTQYF
TRBJ1-5 TRBV27 CASSPDYSNQPQHF
TRBJ2-3 TRBV7-3 CASSPDRVSDTQYF
TRBJ1-4 TRBV28 CASNSPRLNEKLFF